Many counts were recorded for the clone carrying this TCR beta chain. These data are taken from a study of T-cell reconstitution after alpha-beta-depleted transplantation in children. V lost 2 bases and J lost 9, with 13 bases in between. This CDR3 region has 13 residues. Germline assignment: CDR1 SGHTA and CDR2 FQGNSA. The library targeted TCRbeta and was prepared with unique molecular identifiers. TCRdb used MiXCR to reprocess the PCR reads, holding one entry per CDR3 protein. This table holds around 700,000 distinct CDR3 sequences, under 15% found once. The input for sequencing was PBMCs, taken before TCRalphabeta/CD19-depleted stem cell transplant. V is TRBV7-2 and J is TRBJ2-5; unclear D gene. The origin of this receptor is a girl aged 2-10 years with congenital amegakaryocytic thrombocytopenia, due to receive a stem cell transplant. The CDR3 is CASSLTYYTAQYF. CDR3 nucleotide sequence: TGTGCCAGCAGCTTAACATACTATACGGCCCAGTACTTC.